Listed below are T cell receptor beta chains from one sample, sequenced in a study of T cells in Graves' hyperthyroidism and ophthalmopathy. One entry per CDR3 protein, called by TCRdb with MiXCR from the multiplex PCR reads. The sample includes 490,000 or so distinct CDR3 sequences, 15% to 20% seen only once; the top ten take approximately 32%. Sequenced material: blood. These TCRs come from a woman aged 30 to 39 with Graves' ophthalmopathy. CDR3s include the opening cysteine and the closing phenylalanine or tryptophan. Each record gives: D gene, J gene, V gene, CDR3 protein. The D gene is left open where the match is weak.

NA TRBJ2-7 TRBV10-3 CAISETGSTEQYF
NA TRBJ2-7 TRBV5-1 CASSQSEGGLHEPREQYF
TRBD1 TRBJ2-1 TRBV30 CAWTRDRKNEQFF
NA TRBJ1-6 TRBV3-1 CASSQGIGTAPLHF
NA TRBJ2-1 TRBV5-1 CASSLPGDNEQFF
TRBD1 TRBJ2-5 TRBV28 CASRGQGAEEETQYF
NA TRBJ2-7 TRBV20-1 CSVLRPAVTYEQYF
NA TRBJ2-3 TRBV6-5 CASSYVGVTTDTQYF
TRBD1 TRBJ1-5 TRBV29-1 CSVGGTGNQPQHF
TRBD1 TRBJ2-5 TRBV18 CASSPRKGAGETQYF